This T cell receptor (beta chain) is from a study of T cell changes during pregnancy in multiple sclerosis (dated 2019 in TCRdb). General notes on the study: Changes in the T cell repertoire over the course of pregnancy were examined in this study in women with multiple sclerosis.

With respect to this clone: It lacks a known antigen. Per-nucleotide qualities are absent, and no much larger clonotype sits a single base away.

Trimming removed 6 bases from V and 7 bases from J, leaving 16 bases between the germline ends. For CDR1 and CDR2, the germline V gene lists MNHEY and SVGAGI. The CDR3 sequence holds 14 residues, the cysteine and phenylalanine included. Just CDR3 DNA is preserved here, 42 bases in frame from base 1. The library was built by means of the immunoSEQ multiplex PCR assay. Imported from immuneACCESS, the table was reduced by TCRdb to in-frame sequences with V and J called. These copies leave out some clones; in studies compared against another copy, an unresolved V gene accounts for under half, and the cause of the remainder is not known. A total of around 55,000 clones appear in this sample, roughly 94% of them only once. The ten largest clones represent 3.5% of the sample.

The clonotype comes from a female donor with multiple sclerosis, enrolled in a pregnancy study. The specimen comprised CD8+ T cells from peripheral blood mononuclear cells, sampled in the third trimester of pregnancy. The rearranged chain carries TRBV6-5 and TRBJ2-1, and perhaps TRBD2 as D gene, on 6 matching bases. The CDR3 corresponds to CASSDPGRGNEQFF. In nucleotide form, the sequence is TGTGCCAGCAGCGACCCGGGCCGGGGGAATGAGCAGTTCTTC.